Below are 8 T cell receptor beta chains sequenced from a single sample in a study of vaccination effects on CD4 cells after COVID-19. Sequencing followed a ViraFEST assay step that expanded antigen-specific CD4+ T cells with viral peptide pools. With roughly 10 days of culture completed, CD4+ T cells were isolated. Two-dose vaccination with either BNT162b2 or mRNA-1273 was given to the participants. Their antigens remain unidentified. Sequencing was performed with immunoSEQ multiplex PCR; in TCRdb, only in-frame clones are kept and a portion is missing. The sample has about 46,000 clones, around 70% seen once. The material was CD4+ T cells from PBMCs cultured with HCoV-OC43 spike peptides, obtained after COVID-19 vaccination. Stated subset: HCoV-OC43 spike overlapping peptide pool stimulation. All receptors derive from a human donor who received a COVID-19 vaccine.

CDR3 region: CASSEYTSPLHF. The CDR3 nucleotides read TGTGCCAGCAGTGAATATACCTCACCCCTCCACTTT. This rearrangement joins TRBV25-1 to TRBJ1-6; no definite D call. This CDR3 is built from 12 residues. V was shortened by 0 bases and J by 10 bases, with 4 bases between the two germline ends. Germline V lookup: CDR1 MGHDK, CDR2 SYGVNS. Drawing the rest from reference TRBV25-1 and TRBJ1-6, the complete variable domain is EADIYQTPRYLVIGTGKKITLECSQTMGHDKMYWYQQDPGMELHLIHYSYGVNSTEKGDLSSESTVSRIRTEHFPLTLESARPSHTSQYLCASSEYTSPLHFGNGTRLTVT.

This clone was counted a few times. This sequence joins TRBV10-3 and TRBJ2-7, with D possibly being TRBD1 (6 bases). With 4 bases removed from V and 2 bases from J, the gap between germline ends came to 12 bases. CDR3 length equals 14 residues. Germline V gives CDR1 ENHRY, CDR2 SYGVKD. The CDR3: CAISGSTGAYEQYF. In nucleotides, the CDR3 is TGTGCCATCAGTGGTTCGACAGGAGCCTACGAGCAGTACTTC.

The chain has TRBV18 and TRBJ2-4; D may match TRBD1 or TRBD2 (7 bases each). Germline lookup yields CDR1 KGHSH and CDR2 LQKENI. With 3 bases removed from V and 7 bases from J, the gap between germline ends came to 19 bases. The CDR3 totals 16 residues. The CDR3 loop is CASSPTTGRVGNIQYF. The CDR3 DNA is TGTGCCAGCTCACCGACGACAGGGAGGGTCGGGAACATTCAGTACTTC.

The rearrangement joins TRBV2 to TRBJ2-5; 10 bases align to TRBD1. Trimming at V came to 10 bases and at J to 4 bases, leaving 9 bases not matched to a gene. CDR3 length equals 14 residues. Germline loops: CDR1 SNHLY, CDR2 FYNNEI. The CDR3 protein is CATDRDRGGETQYF. CDR3 nucleotides: TGTGCCACCGACCGGGACAGGGGAGGAGAGACCCAGTACTTC.

The genes are TRBV11-3 and TRBJ2-1; 9 positions match TRBD2. The CDR3 is 18 amino acids. With 1 base clipped from V and 4 bases from J, the junction kept 11 bases outside the gene matches. CDR1 SGHNT and CDR2 YENEEA come from the germline V gene. The CDR3 DNA is TGTGCCAGCAGCTTAGGCGGCGGGAGGGCCGCAATTTACAATGAGCAGTTCTTC. Translating it yields CASSLGGGRAAIYNEQFF.

Only a few counts were recorded for this clone. The chain joins TRBV2 to TRBJ1-1; the D is unclear. Germline V gene lookup returns CDR1 SNHLY and CDR2 FYNNEI. This CDR3 comprises 13 residues. V dropped 7 bases and J dropped 2 bases, with 11 bases sitting between them. The CDR3 here is CASTSGENTEAFF. CDR3 coding DNA: TGTGCCAGCACCTCCGGCGAAAACACTGAAGCTTTCTTT.

This CDR3 reads CASSLSLRGGVGDNEQFF. DNA for the CDR3: TGTGCCAGCAGCTTAAGCCTCCGAGGAGGGGTCGGGGATAATGAGCAGTTCTTC. The chain combines TRBV7-6 with TRBJ2-1; a weak D match, TRBD2 (6 bases). Trimming stripped 2 bases from V and 7 bases from J, with 24 bases between. Germline V CDR1 and CDR2: SGHVS, FNYEAQ. CDR3 size: 18 residues.

This chain's CDR3 is CAWTGTEETQYF. The CDR3 bases are TGTGCCTGGACCGGGACAGAAGAGACCCAGTACTTC. The rearrangement links TRBV30 to TRBJ2-5; TRBD1 aligns across 7 bases. Germline V gene lookup returns CDR1 GTSNPN and CDR2 SVGIG (reference sequence). CDR3 size: 12 residues. V lost 4 bases to trimming and J lost 3 bases; unmatched junction nucleotides: 2.